This TCR beta chain appears in the sequencing data of a study of beta chain features in type 1 diabetes. On this clone itself: No antigen is known for it.

Whole-study findings and limits: Possibly, sequencing cDNA over-represented cells that had high TCR expression levels. Across all four CD4+ subsets, people with type 1 diabetes showed modestly shorter TCRB CDR3s.

Blood was drawn once from each donor into heparinised tubes. The draws averaged about 110 mL. It was via CD45RO/CCR7/CD25/CD127/CD95/CD27 that CD4+ naive, central memory, regulatory and stem cell-like memory cells were sorted. The investigators reverse transcribed all of the isolated RNA, so they sequenced expressed TCRB transcripts. Libraries were prepared by immunoSEQ multiplex PCR; TCRdb keeps only in-frame clonotypes and omits some of them. The table includes hundreds of thousands of clones, more than 13% detected once. V dropped 5 bases and J dropped 0; count of bases not matched to a gene: 12. CDR3 size: 17 residues. Germline V CDR1 and CDR2: SEHNR, FQNEAQ (reference sequence).

Sample: naive CD4+ T cells from blood. V gene TRBV7-9 combines with J gene TRBJ2-7, with 8 nucleotides matching TRBD1. This TCR was sampled from a man between 18 and 29 years old with type 1 diabetes. This CDR3 is CASSRLTDRESSYEQYF. In DNA, the CDR3 is TGTGCCAGCAGCCGATTAACGGACAGGGAGAGCTCCTACGAGCAGTACTTC. The variable domain in full, completed from reference TRBV7-9 and TRBJ2-7, reads DTGVSQNPRHKITKRGQNVTFRCDPISEHNRLYWYRQTLGQGPEFLTYFQNEAQLEKSRLLSDRFSAERPKGSFSTLEIQRTEQGDSAMYLCASSRLTDRESSYEQYFGPGTRLTVT.